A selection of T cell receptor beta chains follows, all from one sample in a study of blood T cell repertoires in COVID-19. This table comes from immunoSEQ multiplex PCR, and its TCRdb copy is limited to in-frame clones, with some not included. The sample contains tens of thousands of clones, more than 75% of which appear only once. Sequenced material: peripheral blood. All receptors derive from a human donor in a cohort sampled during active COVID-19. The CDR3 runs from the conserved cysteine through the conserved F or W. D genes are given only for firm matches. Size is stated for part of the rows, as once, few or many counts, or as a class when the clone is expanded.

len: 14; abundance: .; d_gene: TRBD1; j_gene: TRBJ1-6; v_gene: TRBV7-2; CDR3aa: CASSLGGGASPLHF; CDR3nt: TGTGCCAGCAGCTTAGGAGGGGGCGCTTCACCCCTCCACTTT
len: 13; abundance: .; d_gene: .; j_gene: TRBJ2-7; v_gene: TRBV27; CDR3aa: CASSFSSGKEQYF; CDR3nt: TGTGCCAGCAGTTTTAGTTCGGGTAAGGAGCAGTACTTC
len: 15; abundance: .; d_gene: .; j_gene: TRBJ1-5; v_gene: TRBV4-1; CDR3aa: CASSQGSYSNQPQHF; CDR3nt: TGCGCCAGCAGCCAAGGTAGCTATAGCAATCAGCCCCAGCATTTT
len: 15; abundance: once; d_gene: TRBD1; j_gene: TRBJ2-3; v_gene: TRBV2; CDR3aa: CASSTGTGVTDTQYF; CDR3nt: TGTGCCAGCAGTACCGGGACAGGGGTTACAGATACGCAGTATTTT
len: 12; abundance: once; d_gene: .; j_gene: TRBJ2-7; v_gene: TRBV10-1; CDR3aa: CASSEYSYEQYF; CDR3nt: TGCGCCAGCAGTGAGTATTCGTACGAGCAGTACTTC
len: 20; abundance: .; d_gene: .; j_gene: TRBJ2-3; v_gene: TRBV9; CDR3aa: CASSVPRDYRERGNTDTQYF; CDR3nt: TGTGCCAGCAGCGTACCAAGGGACTATCGGGAGAGGGGGAACACAGATACGCAGTATTTT
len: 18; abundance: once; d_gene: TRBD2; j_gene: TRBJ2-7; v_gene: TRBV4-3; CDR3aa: CASSQDPVLAGGRYEQYF; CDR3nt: TGCGCCAGCAGCCAAGATCCCGTACTAGCGGGAGGCCGCTACGAGCAGTACTTC
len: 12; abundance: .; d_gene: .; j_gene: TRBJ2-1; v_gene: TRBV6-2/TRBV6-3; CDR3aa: CASSYGDNEQFF; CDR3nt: TGTGCCAGCAGTTACGGAGACAATGAGCAGTTCTTC
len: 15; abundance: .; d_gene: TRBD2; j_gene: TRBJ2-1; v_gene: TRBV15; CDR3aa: CATSPRLAGNNEQFF; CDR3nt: TGTGCCACCAGCCCCCGACTAGCGGGAAACAATGAGCAGTTCTTC
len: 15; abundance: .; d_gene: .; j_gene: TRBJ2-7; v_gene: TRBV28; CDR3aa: CASSLSTNNQYEQYF; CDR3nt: TGTGCCAGCAGTTTATCCACTAATAATCAGTACGAGCAGTACTTC
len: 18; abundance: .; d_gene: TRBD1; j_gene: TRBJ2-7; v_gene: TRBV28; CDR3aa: CASSSYGTGTGTSYEQYF; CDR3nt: TGTGCCAGCAGTTCTTATGGAACCGGGACAGGAACATCCTACGAGCAGTACTTC
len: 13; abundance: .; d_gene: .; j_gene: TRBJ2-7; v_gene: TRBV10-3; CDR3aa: CAISVGGSYEQYF; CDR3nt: TGTGCCATCAGTGTAGGCGGAAGCTACGAGCAGTACTTC
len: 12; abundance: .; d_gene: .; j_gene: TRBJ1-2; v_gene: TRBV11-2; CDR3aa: CASSMNSGDYTF; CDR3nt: TGTGCCAGCAGCATGAACTCGGGGGACTACACCTTC
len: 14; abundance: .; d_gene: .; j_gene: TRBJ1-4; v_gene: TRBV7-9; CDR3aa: CASSYSNRNEKLFF; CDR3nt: TGTGCCAGCAGCTATTCGAACAGAAATGAAAAACTGTTTTTT
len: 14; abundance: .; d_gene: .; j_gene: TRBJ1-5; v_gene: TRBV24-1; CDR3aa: CATSDYGGNQPQHF; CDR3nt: TGTGCCACCAGTGATTATGGAGGCAATCAGCCCCAGCATTTT
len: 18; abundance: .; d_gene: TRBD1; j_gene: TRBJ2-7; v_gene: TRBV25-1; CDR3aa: CASSELFSGTGSPRGQYF; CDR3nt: TGTGCCAGCAGTGAACTCTTCTCCGGGACAGGGTCCCCCCGCGGGCAGTACTTC
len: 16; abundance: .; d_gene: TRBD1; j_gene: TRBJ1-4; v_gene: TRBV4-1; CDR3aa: CASTFAPGQGNEKLFF; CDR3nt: TGCGCCAGCACCTTCGCTCCGGGACAGGGTAATGAAAAACTGTTTTTT
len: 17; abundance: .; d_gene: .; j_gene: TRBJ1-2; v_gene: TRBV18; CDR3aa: CASSRTLEGQKTYGYTF; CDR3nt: TGTGCCAGCTCACGAACGTTAGAAGGACAGAAGACTTATGGCTACACCTTC
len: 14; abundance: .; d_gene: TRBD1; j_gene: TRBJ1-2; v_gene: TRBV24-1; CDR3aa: CATRDDRGPYRYTF; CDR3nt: TGTGCCACCAGGGACGACAGGGGACCCTACCGCTACACCTTC
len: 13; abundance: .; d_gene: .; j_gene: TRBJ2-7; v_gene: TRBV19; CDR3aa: CASSPRQSYEQYF; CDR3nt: TGTGCCAGTAGTCCACGACAGTCCTACGAGCAGTACTTC
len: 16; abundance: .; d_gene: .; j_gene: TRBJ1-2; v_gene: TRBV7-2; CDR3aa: CASSLVGGEPSYGYTF; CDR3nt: TGTGCCAGCAGCTTAGTAGGCGGGGAACCGTCCTATGGCTACACCTTC
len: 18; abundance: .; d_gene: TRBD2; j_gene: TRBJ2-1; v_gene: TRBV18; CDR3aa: CASSPAGTSGKLHNEQFF; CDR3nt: TGTGCCAGCTCACCAGCGGGGACTAGCGGGAAACTGCACAATGAGCAGTTCTTC
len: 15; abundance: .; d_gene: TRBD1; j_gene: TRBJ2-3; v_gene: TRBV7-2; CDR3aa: CASSQGTVSTDTQYF; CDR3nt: TGTGCCAGCAGCCAAGGGACAGTTAGCACAGATACGCAGTATTTT
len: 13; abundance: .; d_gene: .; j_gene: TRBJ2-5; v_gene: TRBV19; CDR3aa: CASSRTGAETQYF; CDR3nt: TGTGCCAGTAGTCGTACTGGGGCGGAGACCCAGTACTTC
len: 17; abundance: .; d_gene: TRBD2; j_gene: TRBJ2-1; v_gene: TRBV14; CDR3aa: CASSQVRGGRSYNEQFF; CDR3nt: TGTGCCAGCAGCCAAGTACGGGGCGGGAGGTCCTACAATGAGCAGTTCTTC
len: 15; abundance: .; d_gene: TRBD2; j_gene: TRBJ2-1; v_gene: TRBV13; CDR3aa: CASSAGLAGLNEQFF; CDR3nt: TGTGCCAGCAGCGCAGGACTAGCGGGTCTCAATGAGCAGTTCTTC
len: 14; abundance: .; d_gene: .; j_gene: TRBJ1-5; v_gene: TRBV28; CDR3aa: CASSLHYGNQPQHF; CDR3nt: TGTGCCAGCAGTCTACACTACGGAAATCAGCCCCAGCATTTT
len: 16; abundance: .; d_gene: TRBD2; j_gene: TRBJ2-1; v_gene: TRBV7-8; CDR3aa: CASTFPLGGSYNEQFF; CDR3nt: TGTGCCAGCACCTTCCCCTTGGGAGGGTCCTACAATGAGCAGTTCTTC
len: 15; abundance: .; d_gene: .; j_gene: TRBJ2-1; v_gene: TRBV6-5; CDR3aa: CASSSSGDPYNEQFF; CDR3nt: TGTGCCAGCAGTAGCTCAGGGGACCCCTACAATGAGCAGTTCTTC
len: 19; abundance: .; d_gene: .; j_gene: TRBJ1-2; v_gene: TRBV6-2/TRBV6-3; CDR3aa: CASSYSRRGGRLGHYGYTF; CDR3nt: TGTGCCAGCAGTTACTCTCGTAGGGGGGGCCGCTTGGGTCACTATGGCTACACCTTC
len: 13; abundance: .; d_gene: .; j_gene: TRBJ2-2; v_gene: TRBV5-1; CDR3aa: CASSVSDTGELFF; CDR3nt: TGCGCCAGCAGTGTGTCAGACACCGGGGAGCTGTTTTTT
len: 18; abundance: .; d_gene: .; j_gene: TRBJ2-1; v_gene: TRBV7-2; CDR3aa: CASSLVAGVLSSYNEQFF; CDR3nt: TGTGCCAGCAGCTTAGTAGCAGGGGTCCTCAGCTCCTACAATGAGCAGTTCTTC
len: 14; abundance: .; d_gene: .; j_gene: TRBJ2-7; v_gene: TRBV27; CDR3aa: CASRGAGGPYEQYF; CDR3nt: TGTGCCAGCAGGGGGGCAGGGGGGCCCTACGAGCAGTACTTC
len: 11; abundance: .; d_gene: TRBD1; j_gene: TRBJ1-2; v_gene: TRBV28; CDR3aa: CASRQGAGYTF; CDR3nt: TGTGCCAGCAGACAGGGGGCGGGCTACACCTTC
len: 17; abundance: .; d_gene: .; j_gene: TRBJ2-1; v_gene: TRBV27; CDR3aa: CASSLEGGARSYNEQFF; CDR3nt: TGTGCCAGCAGTTTAGAGGGCGGGGCCCGCTCCTACAATGAGCAGTTCTTC
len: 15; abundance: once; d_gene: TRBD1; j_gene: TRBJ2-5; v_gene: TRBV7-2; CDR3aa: CASSLGQGGKETQYF; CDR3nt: TGTGCCAGCAGCCTGGGACAGGGTGGGAAAGAGACCCAGTACTTC
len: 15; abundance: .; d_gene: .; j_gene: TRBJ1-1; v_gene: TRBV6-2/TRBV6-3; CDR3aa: CASSLSGTPNTEAFF; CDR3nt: TGTGCCAGCAGTCTCTCCGGGACACCGAACACTGAAGCTTTCTTT
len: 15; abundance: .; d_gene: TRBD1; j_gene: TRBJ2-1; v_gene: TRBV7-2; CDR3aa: CASSPRTGGLLWGFF; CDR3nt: TGTGCCAGCAGCCCCCGGACAGGGGGCCTCCTTTGGGGGTTCTTC
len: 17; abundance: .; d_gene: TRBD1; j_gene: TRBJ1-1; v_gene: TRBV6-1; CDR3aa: CANSDLLWTGLNTEAFF; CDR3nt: TGTGCCAACAGTGATTTACTTTGGACAGGTTTGAACACTGAAGCTTTCTTT
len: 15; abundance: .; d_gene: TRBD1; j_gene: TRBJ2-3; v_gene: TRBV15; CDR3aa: CATSRGTGYTDTQYF; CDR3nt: TGTGCCACCAGCAGAGGGACAGGGTACACAGATACGCAGTATTTT
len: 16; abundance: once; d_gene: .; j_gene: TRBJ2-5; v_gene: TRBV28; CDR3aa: CASSSAVWGRQETQYF; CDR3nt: TGTGCCAGCAGTTCGGCTGTCTGGGGGCGGCAAGAGACCCAGTACTTC
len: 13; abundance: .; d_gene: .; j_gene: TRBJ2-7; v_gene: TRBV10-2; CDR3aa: CASSVARSYEQYF; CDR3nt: TGCGCCAGCAGTGTCGCTAGATCCTACGAGCAGTACTTC
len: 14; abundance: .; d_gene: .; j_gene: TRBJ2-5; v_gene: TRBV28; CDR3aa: CASRRGLAAETQYF; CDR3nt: TGTGCCAGCCGGCGAGGCTTAGCCGCGGAGACCCAGTACTTC
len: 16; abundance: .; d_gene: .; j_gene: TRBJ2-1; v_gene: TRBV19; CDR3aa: CARNTGAGRYYNEQFF; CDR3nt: TGTGCCAGAAATACCGGAGCGGGTCGTTACTACAATGAGCAGTTCTTC
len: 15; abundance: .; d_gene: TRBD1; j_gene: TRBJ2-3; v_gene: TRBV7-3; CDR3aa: CASSAGGQGTDTQYF; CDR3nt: TGTGCCAGCAGCGCCGGGGGACAGGGCACAGATACGCAGTATTTT
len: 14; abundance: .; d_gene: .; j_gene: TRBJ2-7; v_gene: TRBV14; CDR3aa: CASSQGFVGYEQYF; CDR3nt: TGTGCCAGCAGCCAAGGATTCGTCGGGTACGAGCAGTACTTC
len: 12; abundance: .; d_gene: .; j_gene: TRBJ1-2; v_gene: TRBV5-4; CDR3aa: CASSPDRSGYTF; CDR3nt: TGTGCCAGCAGCCCGGACAGAAGTGGCTACACCTTC
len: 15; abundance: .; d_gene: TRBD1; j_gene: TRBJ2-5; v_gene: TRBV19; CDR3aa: CASSIPTGGGETQYF; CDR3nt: TGTGCCAGTAGTATACCAACAGGGGGCGGAGAGACCCAGTACTTC
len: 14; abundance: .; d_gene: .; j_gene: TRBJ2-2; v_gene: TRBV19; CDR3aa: CASSSGHSPGELFF; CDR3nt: TGTGCCAGTAGTTCAGGACATTCGCCCGGGGAGCTGTTTTTT
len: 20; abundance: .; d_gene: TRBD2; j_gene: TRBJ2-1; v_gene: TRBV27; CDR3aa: CASSLRSGQRLAASYNEQFF; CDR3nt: TGTGCCAGCAGTTTAAGGTCGGGGCAGCGACTAGCGGCGAGCTACAATGAGCAGTTCTTC
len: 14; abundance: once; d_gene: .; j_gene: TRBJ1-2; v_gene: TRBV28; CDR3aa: CASSPRPSNYGYTF; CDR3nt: TGTGCCAGCAGTCCGCGGCCCAGTAACTATGGCTACACCTTC